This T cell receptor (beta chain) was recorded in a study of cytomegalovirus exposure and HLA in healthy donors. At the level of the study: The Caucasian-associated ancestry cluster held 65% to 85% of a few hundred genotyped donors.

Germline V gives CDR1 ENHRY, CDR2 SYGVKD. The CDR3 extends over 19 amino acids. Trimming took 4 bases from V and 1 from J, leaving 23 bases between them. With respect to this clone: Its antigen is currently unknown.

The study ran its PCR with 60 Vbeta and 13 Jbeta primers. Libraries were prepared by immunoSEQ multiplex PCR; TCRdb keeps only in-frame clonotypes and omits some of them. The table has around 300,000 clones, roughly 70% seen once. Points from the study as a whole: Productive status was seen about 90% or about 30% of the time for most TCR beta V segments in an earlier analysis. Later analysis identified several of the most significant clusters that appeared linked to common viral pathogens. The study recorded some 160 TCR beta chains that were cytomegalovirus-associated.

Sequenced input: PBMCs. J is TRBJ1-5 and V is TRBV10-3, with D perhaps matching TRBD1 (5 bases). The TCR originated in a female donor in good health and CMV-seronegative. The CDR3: CAISAWSGQGKESNQPQHF. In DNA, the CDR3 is TGTGCCATCAGTGCTTGGTCTGGGCAGGGAAAAGAAAGCAATCAGCCCCAGCATTTT.